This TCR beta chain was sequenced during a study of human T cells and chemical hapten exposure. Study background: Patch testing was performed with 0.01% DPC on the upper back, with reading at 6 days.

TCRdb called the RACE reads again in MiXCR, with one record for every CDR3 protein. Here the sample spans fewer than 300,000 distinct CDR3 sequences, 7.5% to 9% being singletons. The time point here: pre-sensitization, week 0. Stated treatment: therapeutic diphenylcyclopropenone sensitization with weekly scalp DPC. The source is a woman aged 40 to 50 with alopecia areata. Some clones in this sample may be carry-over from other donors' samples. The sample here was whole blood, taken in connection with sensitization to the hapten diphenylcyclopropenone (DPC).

The CDR3 DNA follows: TGTGCCAGCAGCCTTATACAGGGGAACACCGGGGAGCTGTTTTTT. This sequence encodes CASSLIQGNTGELFF. This chain connects TRBV12-3 or TRBV12-4 to TRBJ2-2, with D tentatively TRBD1 (6 bases). Trimming stripped 6 bases from V and 1 base from J, with 12 bases between. The CDR3 extends over 15 amino acids.